This T cell receptor beta chain stems from a study of T cell responses to AZD1222 COVID-19 vaccine. Overall study findings and caveats: The donors showed a predominance of white British ancestry and of females, with possible underestimation of clonal diversity.

In the case of this clone: The antigen is not known.

TCRdb's copy holds only in-frame clones and misses some; the assay was immunoSEQ multiplex PCR. The table has just over 80,000 clones, around 90% seen once; the top ten hold around 5.8%. Germline CDR1 and CDR2: PRHDT and FYEKMQ (reference sequence). The CDR3 consists of 14 residues. J gave up 4 bases and V 5 bases, and 2 bases lay outside the gene matches. The receptor was derived from an adult in good health. This chain links TRBV13 with TRBJ1-6; 7 bases align to TRBD1. Sample: peripheral blood, taken on day 0 of AZD1222 vaccination. The CDR3 protein is CASSPGQYNSPLHF. The CDR3 DNA reads TGTGCCAGCAGCCCGGGACAGTATAATTCACCCCTCCACTTT.